What follows are 24 T cell receptor beta chains derived from one specimen sequenced in a study of T cells after yellow fever vaccination. TCRdb used MiXCR to reprocess the 5' RACE reads, holding one entry per CDR3 protein. The sample lists 300,000 or so distinct CDR3 sequences, around 9.3% occurring once. The sequencing used CD4+ T cells sorted from PBMCs, collected 5 days after the yellow fever booster vaccination. The receptors were gathered from a man between 18 and 35 years old who received the YFV17D yellow fever vaccine.

This sequence joins TRBV6-6 and TRBJ2-6; D is perhaps TRBD1 or TRBD2 (5 bases each). This CDR3 region has 12 residues. V dropped 6 bases and J dropped 12 bases, with 12 bases sitting between them. Germline CDR1 is MNHNY and CDR2 is SVGAGI (reference sequence). The CDR3 coding sequence is TGTGCCAGCAGCTCGTCGGGGCGCGTCCTGACTTTC. As protein: CASSSSGRVLTF.

The chain has TRBV14 and TRBJ2-3; a possible D gene is TRBD2 (5 bases). The CDR3 spans 15 residues. Trimming cost V 1 base and J 2 bases, with 10 bases left between them. In germline, CDR1 is SGHDN, CDR2 FVKESK. The CDR3 region is CASSQVGSFTDTQYF. For the CDR3, the DNA is TGTGCCAGCAGCCAAGTTGGGAGCTTCACAGATACGCAGTATTTT.

This clonotype came up many times. The CDR3 sequence: CASSIERTGFGSPLHF. As DNA, the CDR3 is TGTGCCAGCAGCATCGAGAGGACAGGGTTTGGTTCACCCCTCCACTTT. This chain uses TRBV7-2 with TRBJ1-6; 8 nucleotides line up with TRBD1. V gave up 5 bases and J gave up 9 bases; unmatched junction bases: 12. The CDR3 covers 16 residues. Germline V lookup: CDR1 SGHTA, CDR2 FQGNSA. The variable domain in full, completed from reference TRBV7-2 and TRBJ1-6, reads GAGVSQSPSNKVTEKGKDVELRCDPISGHTALYWYRQSLGQGLEFLIYFQGNSAPDKSGLPSDRFSAERTGGSVSTLTIQRTQQEDSAVYLCASSIERTGFGSPLHFGNGTRLTVT.

Only a few counts were recorded for this clonotype. This rearrangement joins TRBV6-1 to TRBJ1-5; 7 nucleotides agree with TRBD1. In germline, CDR1 is MNHNS, CDR2 SASEGT. The CDR3 is 15 residues long. Trimming at V came to 4 bases and at J to 1 base, leaving 4 bases not matched to a gene. The DNA for the CDR3 is TGTGCCAGCAGTGTCGAGGGGGCCAGCAATCAGCCCCAGCATTTT. Translation gives CASSVEGASNQPQHF.

This clonotype was observed a few times. The chain carries TRBV7-9 and TRBJ2-3; D tentatively fits TRBD1 or TRBD2 (5 bases each). Trimming pared 3 bases from V and 2 bases from J, leaving 15 bases between. Germline V gene lookup returns CDR1 SEHNR and CDR2 FQNEAQ (reference sequence). The CDR3 totals 16 residues. CDR3 sequence reads: CASSFGAPSVTDTQYF. The DNA for the CDR3 is TGTGCCAGCAGCTTCGGGGCTCCCTCAGTCACAGATACGCAGTATTTT.

At least ten counts were recorded for this clonotype. This chain connects TRBV7-9 to TRBJ2-1; D unresolved. The CDR3 loop spans 13 amino acids. The germline V gene has CDR1 SEHNR and CDR2 FQNEAQ (reference sequence). Trimming removed 2 bases from V and 5 bases from J, with 7 bases in between. The CDR3 here is CASSLYAHNEQFF. CDR3 in DNA: TGTGCCAGCAGCTTATACGCCCACAATGAGCAGTTCTTC.

The table lists this clonotype with many counts. V and J are TRBV7-9 and TRBJ2-1; 9 bases fit TRBD1. Germline assignment: CDR1 SEHNR and CDR2 FQNEAQ (reference sequence). J gave up 2 bases and V 3 bases, and 2 bases lay outside the gene matches. The CDR3 is made up of 15 amino acids. CDR3 DNA sequence: TGTGCCAGCAGCTTGACAGGGGGTACCTACAATGAGCAGTTCTTC. Translating gives CASSLTGGTYNEQFF. Combining the CDR3 with reference TRBV7-9 and TRBJ2-1 gives the whole variable domain DTGVSQNPRHKITKRGQNVTFRCDPISEHNRLYWYRQTLGQGPEFLTYFQNEAQLEKSRLLSDRFSAERPKGSFSTLEIQRTEQGDSAMYLCASSLTGGTYNEQFFGPGTRLTVL.

This clonotype was seen more than once but under ten times. The J gene is TRBJ2-2, the V gene TRBV5-1, with D possibly being TRBD2 (5 bases). Trimming left V 0 bases short and J 5 bases short, with 11 bases between. CDR3 size: 15 residues. Germline CDR1 reads SGHRS; CDR2 reads YFSETQ. CDR3 nucleotides: TGCGCCAGCAGCTTGGGTGTCCCGGGAACCGGGGAGCTGTTTTTT. Amino acids: CASSLGVPGTGELFF.

Only a few counts were recorded for this clonotype. This chain uses TRBV11-1 with TRBJ2-5; D gene ambiguous. The germline gives CDR1 SGHAT, CDR2 FQDESV (reference sequence). V lost 5 bases and J 1 base, leaving 11 bases between the germline ends. The CDR3 runs 14 residues. This chain's CDR3 is CASSAGRVQETQYF. Here the CDR3 DNA reads TGTGCCAGCAGCGCCGGACGGGTCCAAGAGACCCAGTACTTC. The full variable domain, with the rest looked up from reference TRBV11-1 and TRBJ2-5, is EAEVAQSPRYKITEKSQAVAFWCDPISGHATLYWYRQILGQGPELLVQFQDESVVDDSQLPKDRFSAERLKGVDSTLKIQPAELGDSAMYLCASSAGRVQETQYFGPGTRLLVL.

CDR3 sequence (DNA): TGCAGTGTCTCGTCAAGGGGTTTAGACACCGGGGAGCTGTTTTTT. Protein sequence: CSVSSRGLDTGELFF. This chain links TRBV20-1 with TRBJ2-2, with a weak D call TRBD1 (5 bases). CDR3 length: 15 amino acids. V shed 7 bases and J shed 3 bases, with 18 bases lying between them. CDR1 and CDR2 (germline): DFQATT, SNEGSKA (reference sequence).

This chain connects TRBV7-2 to TRBJ1-4, with D unresolved. Germline V gene data show CDR1 as SGHTA and CDR2 as FQGNSA. The CDR3 extends over 13 amino acids. Trimming took off 5 bases at V and 5 bases at J, with 9 bases between the two ends. CDR3 sequence (DNA): TGTGCCAGCAGCCTGGACCGGAATGAAAAACTGTTTTTT. Translated, it gives CASSLDRNEKLFF.

V usage is TRBV12-2 and J usage is TRBJ1-2. TRBV12-2 corresponds to a pseudogene. The CDR3 has 17 amino acids. DNA of the CDR3: TGTGCAAGTCGTAAGGCTGGCAACAACCCGTGCGGCTATGGCTACACCTTC. As protein: CASRKAGNNPCGYGYTF.

This clonotype has ten or more counts. The rearrangement joins TRBV27 to TRBJ1-1; TRBD1 matches at 7 bases. With 3 bases clipped from V and 1 base from J, the junction kept 14 bases outside the gene matches. The CDR3 has 18 amino acids. CDR1 and CDR2 from the germline V gene are MNHEY and SMNVEV (reference sequence). CDR3 sequence reads: CASSLRVGSGGSNTEAFF. The CDR3, as DNA: TGTGCCAGCAGTTTGCGGGTCGGTTCAGGGGGATCGAACACTGAAGCTTTCTTT.

The chain links TRBV9 to TRBJ2-2; 13 bases match TRBD2. Germline trimming cut 4 bases from V and 7 bases from J; bases unmatched to any gene: 10. The length of the CDR3 is 17 residues. Germline CDR1 is SGDLS and CDR2 is YYNGEE. The CDR3 DNA is TGTGCCAGCAGCCCAACGGGACTAGCGGGGAGGGGCGGGGAGCTGTTTTTT. The encoded protein is CASSPTGLAGRGGELFF.

This clonotype was found a few times. The gene calls are TRBV30 and TRBJ1-5; 9 bases agree with TRBD1. This CDR3 has 14 residues. V was clipped by 3 bases and J by 6 bases; unmatched bases: 6. Germline values: CDR1 GTSNPN, CDR2 SVGIG (reference sequence). The CDR3 loop reads CAWSRTGAGQPQHF. DNA of the CDR3: TGTGCCTGGAGCCGGACAGGGGCCGGTCAGCCCCAGCATTTT.

The chain has TRBV20-1 and TRBJ2-7; 8 positions match TRBD1. The CDR3 runs to 14 residues. Germline-derived CDR1 and CDR2 are DFQATT and SNEGSKA (reference sequence). V lost 6 bases and J lost 5; bases outside the gene matches: 12. The chain's CDR3 is CSAGGGQGADEQYF. The CDR3 bases are TGCAGTGCCGGTGGAGGCCAGGGGGCCGACGAGCAGTACTTC.

This sequence joins TRBV2 and TRBJ1-4; TRBD1 matches at 7 bases. Germline CDR1 is SNHLY and CDR2 is FYNNEI. The CDR3 consists of 16 residues. V lost 6 bases, J lost 5 bases, and 12 bases stayed unmatched. The CDR3 region has the DNA TGTGCCAGCAGACCGACCGCCGGGACAGCGAATGAAAAACTGTTTTTT. Its translation: CASRPTAGTANEKLFF.

In the case of this clonotype: This may be a read error: a much more frequent sequence differs by one nucleotide. J is TRBJ2-5 and V is TRBV20-1; 7 nucleotides align to TRBD1. J was trimmed by 4 bases and V by 5 bases; bases with no gene match: 4. Looked up from germline, CDR1 is DFQATT and CDR2 is SNEGSKA (reference sequence). The CDR3 runs to 12 residues. CDR3 bases: TGCAGTGCTCTCCCAGGGGGAGAGACCCAGTACTTC. It encodes CSALPGGETQYF.

This clonotype was seen a few times. This rearrangement joins TRBV12-3 or TRBV12-4 to TRBJ1-5; TRBD1 is a possible D gene (6 bases). This CDR3 has 13 amino acids. V lost 5 bases and J lost 5, with 10 bases in between. The DNA for the CDR3 is TGTGCCAGCAGTCGACAGGACCATCAGCCCCAGCATTTT. Residues: CASSRQDHQPQHF.

V usage is TRBV9 and J usage is TRBJ2-3; the match to TRBD2 covers 10 bases. CDR1 SGDLS and CDR2 YYNGEE come from the germline V gene. Trimming cost V 3 bases and J 1 base; bases outside gene matches: 5. The CDR3 covers 16 residues. CDR3 protein: CASSASGGARTDTQYF. CDR3 coding DNA: TGTGCCAGCAGCGCCAGCGGGGGGGCCCGCACAGATACGCAGTATTTT. Using reference TRBV9 and TRBJ2-3 for the parts outside the CDR3, the full variable domain is DSGVTQTPKHLITATGQRVTLRCSPRSGDLSVYWYQQSLDQGLQFLIQYYNGEERAKGNILERFSAQQFPDLHSELNLSSLELGDSALYFCASSASGGARTDTQYFGPGTRLTVL.

In this sample, this clonotype turned up a few times. CDR3 protein: CATSRAGRVNTEAFF. The CDR3 nucleotides read TGTGCCACCAGCAGAGCGGGTCGGGTGAACACTGAAGCTTTCTTT. This chain uses TRBV15 with TRBJ1-1; D gene unclear. This CDR3 has 15 residues. V was trimmed by 1 base and J by 0 bases, leaving 9 bases between them. Germline lookup yields CDR1 LNHNV and CDR2 YYDKDF (reference sequence).

This rearrangement joins TRBV5-1 to TRBJ2-3, with 7 bases that match TRBD1. V shed 1 base, J shed 0 bases, and the junction held 8 bases outside the gene matches. CDR3 length equals 17 residues. Germline lookup yields CDR1 SGHRS and CDR2 YFSETQ. CDR3 in DNA: TGCGCCAGCAGCTTGATGGGACAGCCTTCTAGCACAGATACGCAGTATTTT. Amino acids: CASSLMGQPSSTDTQYF.

V is TRBV29-1 and J is TRBJ2-2; D is perhaps TRBD2 (6 bases). With 7 bases removed from V and 2 bases from J, the gap between germline ends came to 14 bases. The length of the CDR3 is 14 residues. Germline CDR1 and CDR2: SQVTM and ANQGSEA. The CDR3 sequence: CSAGRGTNTGELFF. CDR3 sequence (DNA): TGCAGCGCCGGGAGAGGGACCAACACCGGGGAGCTGTTTTTT.

This chain links TRBV4-2 with TRBJ2-1; D might be TRBD1 or TRBD2, each matching 5 bases. Trimming pared 3 bases from V and 0 bases from J, leaving 6 bases between. Germline CDR1 is LGHNA and CDR2 is YNFKEQ. There are 14 residues in the CDR3. Here the CDR3 reads CASSQGDSYNEQFF. The CDR3 nucleotides are TGTGCCAGCAGCCAGGGGGACTCCTACAATGAGCAGTTCTTC.